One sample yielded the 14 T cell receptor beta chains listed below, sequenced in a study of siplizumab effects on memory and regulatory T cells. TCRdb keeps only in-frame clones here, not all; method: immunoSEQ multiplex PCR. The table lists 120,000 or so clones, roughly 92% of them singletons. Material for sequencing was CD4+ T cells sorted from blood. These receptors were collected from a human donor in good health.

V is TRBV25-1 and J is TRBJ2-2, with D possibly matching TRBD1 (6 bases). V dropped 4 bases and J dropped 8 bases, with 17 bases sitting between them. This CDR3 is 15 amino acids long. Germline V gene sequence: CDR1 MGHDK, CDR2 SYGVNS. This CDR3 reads CASSGQTGTPGELFF. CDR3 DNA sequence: TGTGCCAGCAGTGGACAGACAGGAACCCCGGGGGAGCTGTTTTTT.

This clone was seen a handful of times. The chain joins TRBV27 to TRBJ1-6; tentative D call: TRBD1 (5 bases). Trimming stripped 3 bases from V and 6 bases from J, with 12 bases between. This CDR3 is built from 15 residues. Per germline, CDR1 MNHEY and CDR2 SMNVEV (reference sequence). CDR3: CASSLRGSGNSPLHF. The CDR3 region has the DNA TGTGCCAGCAGTTTGAGGGGCTCGGGTAATTCACCCCTCCACTTT.

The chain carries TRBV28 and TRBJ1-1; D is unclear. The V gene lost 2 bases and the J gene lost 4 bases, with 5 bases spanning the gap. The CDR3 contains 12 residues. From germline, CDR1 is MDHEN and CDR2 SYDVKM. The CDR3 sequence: CASSLGFTEAFF. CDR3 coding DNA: TGTGCCAGCAGTTTAGGGTTCACTGAAGCTTTCTTT.

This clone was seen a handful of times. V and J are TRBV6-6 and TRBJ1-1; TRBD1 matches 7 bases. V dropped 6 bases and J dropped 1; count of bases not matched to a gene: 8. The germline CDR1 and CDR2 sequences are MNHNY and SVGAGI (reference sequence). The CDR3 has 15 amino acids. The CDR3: CASRGQSVGNTEAFF. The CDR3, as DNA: TGTGCCAGCAGGGGACAGTCCGTTGGGAACACTGAAGCTTTCTTT.

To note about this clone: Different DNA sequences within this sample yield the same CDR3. The CDR3 DNA sequence: TGTGCCAGCAGTTCCAGGTTCTATGGCTACACCTTC. The encoded protein is CASSSRFYGYTF. The chain couples TRBV6-5 to TRBJ1-2; no clear D. Trimming cost V 4 bases and J 4 bases, with 7 bases left between them. The CDR3 runs 12 residues. Per the germline V gene, CDR1 is MNHEY and CDR2 is SVGAGI.

This CDR3 is CASSKGRGTYYQPQHF. DNA for the CDR3: TGTGCCAGTAGTAAAGGCAGGGGGACGTACTATCAGCCCCAGCATTTT. The chain employs TRBV19 and TRBJ1-5; 7 bases agree with TRBD1. V gave up 4 bases and J gave up 5 bases; unmatched junction bases: 11. Germline CDR1 and CDR2: LNHDA and SQIVND (reference sequence). The CDR3 runs to 16 residues.

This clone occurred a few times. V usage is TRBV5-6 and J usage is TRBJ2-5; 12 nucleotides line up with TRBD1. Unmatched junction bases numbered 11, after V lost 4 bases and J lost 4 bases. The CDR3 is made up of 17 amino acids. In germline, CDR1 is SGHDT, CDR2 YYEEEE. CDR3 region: CASSGAGTGGLGETQYF. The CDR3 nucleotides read TGTGCCAGCAGCGGGGCCGGGACAGGGGGCTTGGGAGAGACCCAGTACTTC.

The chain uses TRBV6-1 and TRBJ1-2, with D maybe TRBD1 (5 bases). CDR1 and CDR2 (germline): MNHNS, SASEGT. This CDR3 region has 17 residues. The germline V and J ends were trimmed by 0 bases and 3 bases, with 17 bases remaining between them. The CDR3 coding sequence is TGTGCCAGCAGTGAAGCGTGGGGGTCAATCAGGGACTATGGCTACACCTTC. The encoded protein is CASSEAWGSIRDYGYTF.

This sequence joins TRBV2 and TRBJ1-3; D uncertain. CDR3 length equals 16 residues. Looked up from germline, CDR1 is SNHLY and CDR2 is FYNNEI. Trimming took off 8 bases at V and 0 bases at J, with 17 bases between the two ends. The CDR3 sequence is CASQKSEANSGNTIYF. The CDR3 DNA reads TGTGCCAGCCAGAAGTCCGAGGCCAACTCTGGAAACACCATATATTTT. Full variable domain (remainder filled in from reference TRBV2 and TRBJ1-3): EPEVTQTPSHQVTQMGQEVILRCVPISNHLYFYWYRQILGQKVEFLVSFYNNEISEKSEIFDDQFSVERPDGSNFTLKIRSTKLEDSAMYFCASQKSEANSGNTIYFGEGSWLTVV.

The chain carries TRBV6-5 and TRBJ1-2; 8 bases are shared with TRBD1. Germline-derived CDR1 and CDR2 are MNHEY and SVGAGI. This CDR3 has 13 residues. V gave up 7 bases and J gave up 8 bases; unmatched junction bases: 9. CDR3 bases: TGTGCCAGCAAAGTGAGGACAGGGACAGGCTACACCTTC. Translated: CASKVRTGTGYTF.

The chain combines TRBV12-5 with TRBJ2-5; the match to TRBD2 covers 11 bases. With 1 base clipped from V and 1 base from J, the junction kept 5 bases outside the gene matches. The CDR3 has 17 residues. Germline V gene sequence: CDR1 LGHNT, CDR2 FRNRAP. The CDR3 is CASGLGPGTSGQETQYF. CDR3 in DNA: TGTGCTAGTGGTTTGGGCCCCGGGACTAGCGGCCAAGAGACCCAGTACTTC.

The DNA of the CDR3 is TGTGCCAGTAGTATCGGGATGGAGGTCGGACCACGAAGATACTATGGCTACACCTTC. Translation: CASSIGMEVGPRRYYGYTF. The chain recombines TRBV19 with TRBJ1-2, with unresolved D. From germline, CDR1 is LNHDA and CDR2 SQIVND (reference sequence). Trimming removed 3 bases at V and 3 bases at J, with 26 bases between. The CDR3 extends over 19 amino acids.

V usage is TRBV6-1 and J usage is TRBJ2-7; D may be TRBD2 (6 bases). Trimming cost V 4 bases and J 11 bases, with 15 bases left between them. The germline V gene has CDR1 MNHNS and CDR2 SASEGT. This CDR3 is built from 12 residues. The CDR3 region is CASSAGEVKEYF. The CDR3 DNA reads TGTGCCAGCAGTGCCGGGGAGGTTAAGGAGTACTTC.

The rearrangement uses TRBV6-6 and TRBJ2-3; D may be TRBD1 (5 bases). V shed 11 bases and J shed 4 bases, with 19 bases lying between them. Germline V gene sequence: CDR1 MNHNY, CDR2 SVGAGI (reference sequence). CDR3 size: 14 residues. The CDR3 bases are TGTGCCTGCTTCAGAACAGGTCAGGCAGATACGCAGTATTTT. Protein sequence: CACFRTGQADTQYF.